Below, one T cell receptor (beta chain) is given with its context. No antigen is known for it. V was shortened by 0 bases and J by 4 bases, with 8 bases between the two germline ends. The CDR3 loop spans 14 amino acids. From germline, CDR1 is SGHDT and CDR2 YYEEEE. This entry comes from a study of T-cell memory formation after mild COVID-19. Each CDR3 protein is one row after TCRdb ran MiXCR on the 5' RACE reads. The table lists 250,000 to 350,000 distinct CDR3 sequences, roughly a fifth of them singletons, with about 21% in the top ten. Study results and limitations: Whether second-wave clones peaking at day 37 were SARS-CoV-2 specific went unconfirmed.

The TCR originated in a man aged 18 to 29 who had mild COVID-19 (a few samples of this study predate the infection). Cell type and time point are not known. The material sequenced was PBMCs or a T cell subset sorted from them (not recorded which). The V gene is TRBV5-6, the J gene TRBJ1-5, with D maybe TRBD1 (6 bases). Written as DNA, the CDR3 is TGTGCCAGCAGCTTGGACAGGGAGAATCAGCCCCAGCATTTT. Translation gives CASSLDRENQPQHF.